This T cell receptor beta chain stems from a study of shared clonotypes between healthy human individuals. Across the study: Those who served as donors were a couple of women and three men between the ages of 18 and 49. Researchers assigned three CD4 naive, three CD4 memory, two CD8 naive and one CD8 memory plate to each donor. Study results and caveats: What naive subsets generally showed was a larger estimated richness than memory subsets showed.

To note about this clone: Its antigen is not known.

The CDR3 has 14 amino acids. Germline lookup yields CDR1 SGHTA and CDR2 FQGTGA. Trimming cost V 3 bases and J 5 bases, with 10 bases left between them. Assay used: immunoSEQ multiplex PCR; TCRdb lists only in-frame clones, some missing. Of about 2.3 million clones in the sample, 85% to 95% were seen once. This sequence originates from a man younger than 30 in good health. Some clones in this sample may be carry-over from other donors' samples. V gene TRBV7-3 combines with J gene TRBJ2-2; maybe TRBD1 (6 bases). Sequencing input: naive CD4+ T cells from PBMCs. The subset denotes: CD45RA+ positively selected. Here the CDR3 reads CASSFRGTTGELFF. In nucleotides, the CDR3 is TGTGCCAGCAGCTTCAGGGGAACTACCGGGGAGCTGTTTTTT.